The 13 T cell receptor beta chains presented below share a single source sample, sequenced in a study of blood T cells in healthy people across ages. The use of a sample-barcoded 5' primer and a J-beta primer mix characterized a second PCR of about 6 to 11 cycles. One entry per CDR3 protein, called by TCRdb with MiXCR from the 5' RACE reads. The data contain over 600,000 distinct CDR3 sequences, 35% to 50% of them singletons. Sample: blood. The receptors were gathered from a man at least 80 years old in good health.

This clonotype was recorded at least ten times. The rearrangement joins TRBV7-2 to TRBJ2-7, with 8 bases fitting TRBD1. Trimming removed 0 bases from V and 2 bases from J; junction bases left unmatched: 9. Per germline, CDR1 SGHTA and CDR2 FQGNSA. The CDR3 spans 17 residues. CDR3 sequence reads: CASSLASGGQGPYEQYF. DNA for the CDR3: TGTGCCAGCAGCTTAGCGAGCGGAGGACAGGGACCCTACGAGCAGTACTTC.

This rearrangement joins TRBV27 to TRBJ2-1, with D possibly being TRBD1 (5 bases). V shed 7 bases and J shed 2 bases, with 12 bases lying between them. The CDR3 extends over 14 amino acids. Germline V gene lookup returns CDR1 MNHEY and CDR2 SMNVEV (reference sequence). The CDR3 sequence is CASKDGQAYNEQFF. CDR3 nucleotides: TGTGCCAGCAAGGACGGACAAGCCTACAATGAGCAGTTCTTC.

The DNA of the CDR3 is TGTGCCTGGAGCGAGGGGGCAGGGGAGTTCTTC. Protein product: CAWSEGAGEFF. This chain joins TRBV30 and TRBJ2-1; 7 bases agree with TRBD1. The CDR3 contains 11 residues. Trimming at V came to 3 bases and at J to 14 bases, leaving 7 bases not matched to a gene. Germline CDR1 is GTSNPN and CDR2 is SVGIG (reference sequence).

A single count supports this clonotype. This rearrangement joins TRBV3-1 to TRBJ2-3, with 8 bases aligning to TRBD1. Losses at the gene ends were 1 base for V and 3 bases for J; bases not matched to a gene: 6. The CDR3 consists of 16 residues. Germline assignment: CDR1 LGHDT and CDR2 YNNKEL (reference sequence). CDR3 residues: CASSQAGQGSTDTQYF. The CDR3 DNA reads TGTGCCAGCAGCCAAGCAGGACAGGGTTCGACAGATACGCAGTATTTT.

The chain combines TRBV6-2 or TRBV6-3 with TRBJ2-1; no clear D. V dropped 6 bases and J dropped 8 bases, with 8 bases sitting between them. Germline V gene lookup returns CDR1 MNHEY and CDR2 SVGEGT. The CDR3 has 11 amino acids. The CDR3 region has the DNA TGTGCCAGCAGCCGTGCCCATGAGCAGTTCTTC. Its protein is CASSRAHEQFF.

The V call is TRBV24-1, the J call TRBJ1-2; possibly TRBD1 for D (6 bases). The CDR3 is 15 residues long. Trimming took off 3 bases at V and 6 bases at J, with 16 bases between the two ends. Germline V lookup: CDR1 KGHDR, CDR2 SFDVKD. In DNA, the CDR3 is TGTGCCACCAGTGATATCCGGGGGCCTAGGAATGGCTACACCTTC. It specifies CATSDIRGPRNGYTF.

This clonotype has more than one count but fewer than ten. V usage is TRBV7-9 and J usage is TRBJ2-1, with 8 bases identical to TRBD2. The CDR3 is 17 amino acids. Unmatched junction bases numbered 15, after V lost 4 bases and J lost 7 bases. Germline values: CDR1 SEHNR, CDR2 FQNEAQ (reference sequence). CDR3 region: CASSSGHHGTSRNEQFF. In DNA form, the CDR3 reads TGTGCCAGCAGCTCCGGACACCACGGGACTAGTCGAAATGAGCAGTTCTTC.

This clonotype was observed a few times. The rearrangement links TRBV4-3 to TRBJ1-5; TRBD1 might be the D (5 bases). The ends were cut back, 0 bases at V and 2 bases at J, with 11 bases in the middle. CDR1 and CDR2 from the germline V gene are LGHNA and YSLEER. CDR3 length equals 16 residues. CDR3 amino acids: CASSQDGGLGNQPQHF. The CDR3 DNA is TGCGCCAGCAGCCAAGATGGGGGATTGGGCAATCAGCCCCAGCATTTT.

This clonotype was picked up one time. This chain uses TRBV5-1 with TRBJ1-1, with TRBD1 matching 7 bases. The ends lost 4 bases at V and 3 bases at J; junction bases unmatched: 9. This CDR3 has 15 amino acids. Germline CDR1 reads SGHRS; CDR2 reads YFSETQ. CDR3 loop: CASSRTDREYTEAFF. DNA for the CDR3: TGCGCCAGCAGCCGAACCGACAGGGAGTACACTGAAGCTTTCTTT.

This clonotype appeared many times. The genes are TRBV7-2 and TRBJ2-7; D unresolved. This CDR3 has 16 amino acids. Trimming cost V 1 base and J 0 bases, with 13 bases left between them. Per germline, CDR1 SGHTA and CDR2 FQGNSA. CDR3 amino acids: CASSLGVGNPSYEQYF. The CDR3 DNA sequence: TGTGCCAGCAGCTTAGGGGTGGGAAACCCCTCCTACGAGCAGTACTTC.

The V call is TRBV12-3 or TRBV12-4, the J call TRBJ2-7, with D possibly being TRBD1 (5 bases). Trimming cost V 2 bases and J 2 bases, with 7 bases left between them. This CDR3 region has 13 residues. The CDR3 region is CASSLSRAYEQYF. In nucleotides, the CDR3 is TGTGCCAGCAGTTTATCCAGGGCCTACGAGCAGTACTTC.

This chain connects TRBV12-3 or TRBV12-4 to TRBJ1-1, with a tentative D call TRBD1 (5 bases). Trimming took 5 bases from V and 0 from J, leaving 16 bases between them. This CDR3 contains 16 residues. The CDR3 protein is CASSPRGGSMNTEAFF. As DNA, the CDR3 is TGTGCCAGCAGTCCCCGTGGGGGGAGCATGAACACTGAAGCTTTCTTT.

This rearrangement joins TRBV7-6 to TRBJ2-7, with TRBD1 matching 12 bases. CDR1 is SGHVS and CDR2 is FNYEAQ in the germline V gene. CDR3 size: 20 residues. Unmatched junction bases numbered 19, after V lost 5 bases and J lost 2 bases. CDR3 sequence (DNA): TGTGCCAGCAGCCCGGGGGCCGGGACAGGGGGCAATCACAATACCTACGAGCAGTACTTC. The encoded protein is CASSPGAGTGGNHNTYEQYF.